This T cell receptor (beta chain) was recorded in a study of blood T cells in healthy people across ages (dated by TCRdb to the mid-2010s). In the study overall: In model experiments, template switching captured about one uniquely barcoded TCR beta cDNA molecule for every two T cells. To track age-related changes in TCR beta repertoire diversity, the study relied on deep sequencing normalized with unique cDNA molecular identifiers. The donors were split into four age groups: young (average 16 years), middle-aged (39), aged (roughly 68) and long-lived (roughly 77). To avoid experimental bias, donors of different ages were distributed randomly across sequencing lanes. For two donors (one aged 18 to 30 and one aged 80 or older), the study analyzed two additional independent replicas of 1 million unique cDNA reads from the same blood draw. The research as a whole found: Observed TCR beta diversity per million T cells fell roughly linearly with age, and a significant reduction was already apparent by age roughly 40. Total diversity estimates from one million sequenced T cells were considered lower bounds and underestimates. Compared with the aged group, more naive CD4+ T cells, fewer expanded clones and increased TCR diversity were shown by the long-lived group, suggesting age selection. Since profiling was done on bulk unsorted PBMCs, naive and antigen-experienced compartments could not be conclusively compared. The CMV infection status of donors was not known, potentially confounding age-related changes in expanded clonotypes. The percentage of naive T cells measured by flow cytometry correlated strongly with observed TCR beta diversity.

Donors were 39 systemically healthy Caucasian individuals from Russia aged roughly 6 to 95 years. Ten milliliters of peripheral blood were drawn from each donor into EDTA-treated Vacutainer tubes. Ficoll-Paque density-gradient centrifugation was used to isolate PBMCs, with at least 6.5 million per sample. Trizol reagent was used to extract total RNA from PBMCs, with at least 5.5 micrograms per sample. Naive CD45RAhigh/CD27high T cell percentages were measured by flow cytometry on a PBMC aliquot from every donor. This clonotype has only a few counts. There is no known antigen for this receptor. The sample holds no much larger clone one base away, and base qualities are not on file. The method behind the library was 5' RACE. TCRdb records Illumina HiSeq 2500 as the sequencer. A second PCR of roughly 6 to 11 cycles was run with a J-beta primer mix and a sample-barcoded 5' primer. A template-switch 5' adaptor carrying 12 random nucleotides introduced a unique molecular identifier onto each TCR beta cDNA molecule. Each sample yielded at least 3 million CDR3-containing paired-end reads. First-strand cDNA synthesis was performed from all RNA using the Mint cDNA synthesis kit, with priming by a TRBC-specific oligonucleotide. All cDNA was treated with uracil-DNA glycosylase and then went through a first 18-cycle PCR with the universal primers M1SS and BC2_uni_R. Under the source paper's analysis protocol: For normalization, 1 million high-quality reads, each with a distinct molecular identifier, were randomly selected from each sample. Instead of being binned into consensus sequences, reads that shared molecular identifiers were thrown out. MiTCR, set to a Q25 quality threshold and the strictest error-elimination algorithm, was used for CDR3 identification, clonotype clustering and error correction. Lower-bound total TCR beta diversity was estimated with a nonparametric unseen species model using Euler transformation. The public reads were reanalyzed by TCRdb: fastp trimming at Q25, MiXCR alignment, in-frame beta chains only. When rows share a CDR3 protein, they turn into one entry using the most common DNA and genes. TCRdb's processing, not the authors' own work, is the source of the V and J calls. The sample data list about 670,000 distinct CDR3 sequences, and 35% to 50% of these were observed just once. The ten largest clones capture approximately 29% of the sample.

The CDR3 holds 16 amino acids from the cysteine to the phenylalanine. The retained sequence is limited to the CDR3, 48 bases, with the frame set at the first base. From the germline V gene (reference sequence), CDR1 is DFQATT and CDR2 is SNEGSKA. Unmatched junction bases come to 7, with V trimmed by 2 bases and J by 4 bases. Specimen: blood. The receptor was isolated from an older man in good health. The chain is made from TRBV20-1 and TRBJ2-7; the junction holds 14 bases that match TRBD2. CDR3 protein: CSARRTSGRLSYEQYF. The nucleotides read TGCAGTGCTAGAAGGACTAGCGGGAGGCTTAGTTACGAGCAGTACTTC.